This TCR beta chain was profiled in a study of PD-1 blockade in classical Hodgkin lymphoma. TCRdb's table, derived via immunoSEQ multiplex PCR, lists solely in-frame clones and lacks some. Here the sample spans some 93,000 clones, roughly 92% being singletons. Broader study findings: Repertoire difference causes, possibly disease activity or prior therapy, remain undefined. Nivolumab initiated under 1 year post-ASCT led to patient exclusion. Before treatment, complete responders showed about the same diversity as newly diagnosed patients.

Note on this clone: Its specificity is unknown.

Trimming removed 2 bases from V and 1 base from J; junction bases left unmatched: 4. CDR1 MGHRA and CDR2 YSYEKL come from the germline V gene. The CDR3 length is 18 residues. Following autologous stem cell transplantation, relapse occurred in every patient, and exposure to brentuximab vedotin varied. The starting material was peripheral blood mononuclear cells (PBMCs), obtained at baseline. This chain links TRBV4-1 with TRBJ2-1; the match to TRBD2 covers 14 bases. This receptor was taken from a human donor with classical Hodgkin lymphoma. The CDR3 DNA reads TGCGCCAGCAGCCAAACGAGACTAGCGGGAGGGTCCTACAATGAGCAGTTCTTC. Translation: CASSQTRLAGGSYNEQFF.